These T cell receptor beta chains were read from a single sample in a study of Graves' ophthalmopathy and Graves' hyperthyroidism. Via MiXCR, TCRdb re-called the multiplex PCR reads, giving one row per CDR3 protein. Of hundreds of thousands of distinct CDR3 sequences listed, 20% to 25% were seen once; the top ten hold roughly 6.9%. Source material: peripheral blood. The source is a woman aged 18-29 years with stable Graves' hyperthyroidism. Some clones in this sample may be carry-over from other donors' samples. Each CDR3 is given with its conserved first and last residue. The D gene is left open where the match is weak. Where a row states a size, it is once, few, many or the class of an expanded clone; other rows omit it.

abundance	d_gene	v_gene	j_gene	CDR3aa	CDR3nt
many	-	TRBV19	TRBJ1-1	CATLRRPRDAEAFF	TGTGCCACCTTACGTAGACCCAGAGACGCTGAAGCTTTCTTT
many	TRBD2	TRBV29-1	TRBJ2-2	CSVLVAGGTGELFF	TGCAGCGTTTTAGTAGCGGGAGGCACCGGGGAGCTGTTTTTT
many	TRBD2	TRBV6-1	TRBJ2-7	CASSEAPSGDYEQYF	TGTGCCAGCAGTGAAGCGCCTAGCGGGGACTACGAGCAGTACTTC
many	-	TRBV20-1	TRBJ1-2	CSGVGRGPNYGYTF	TGCAGTGGCGTCGGGAGGGGCCCTAACTATGGCTACACCTTC
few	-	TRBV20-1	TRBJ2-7	CSARGLRRAYEQYF	TGCAGTGCTAGGGGACTCCGAAGAGCTTACGAGCAGTACTTC
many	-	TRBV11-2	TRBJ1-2	CASRPPSGRSNYGYTF	TGTGCCAGCAGACCTCCTTCAGGGCGAAGCAACTATGGCTACACCTTC
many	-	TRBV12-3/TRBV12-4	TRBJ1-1	CASRRVFEAEAFF	TGTGCCAGCAGGCGGGTTTTCGAAGCTGAAGCTTTCTTT
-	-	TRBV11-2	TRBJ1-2	CASSSPRQEGYTF	TGTGCCAGCAGCTCTCCCCGACAGGAGGGCTACACCTTC
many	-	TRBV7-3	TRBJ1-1	CASSPDNRLNTEAFF	TGTGCCAGCAGCCCCGACAACCGATTGAACACTGAAGCTTTCTTT
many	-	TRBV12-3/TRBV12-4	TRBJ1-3	CASSFRGVGNTIYF	TGTGCCAGCAGTTTCCGAGGGGTTGGAAACACCATATATTTT
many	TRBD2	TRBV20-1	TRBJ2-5	CSARELAGKASELLETQYF	TGCAGTGCTAGAGAACTAGCGGGGAAAGCTTCCGAACTATTAGAGACCCAGTACTTC
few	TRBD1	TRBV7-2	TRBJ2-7	CASSKYRGGSYEQYF	TGTGCCAGCAGCAAATACAGGGGCGGATCTTACGAGCAGTACTTC
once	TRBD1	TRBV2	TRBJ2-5	CASSLDRGSAQETQYF	TGTGCCAGCAGTCTGGACAGGGGGTCCGCTCAAGAGACCCAGTACTTC
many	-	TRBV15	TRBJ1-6	CATSNARDYWDNSPLHF	TGTGCCACCAGCAATGCCCGGGACTACTGGGACAATTCACCCCTCCACTTT
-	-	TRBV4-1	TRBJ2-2	CASSQGRGGGPGELFF	TGCGCCAGCAGCCAAGGTCGGGGTGGAGGACCCGGGGAGCTGTTTTTT
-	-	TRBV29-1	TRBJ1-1	CSVDVTEAFF	TGCAGCGTTGATGTCACTGAAGCTTTCTTT
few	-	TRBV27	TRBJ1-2	CASSPRRQGEGYTF	TGTGCCAGCAGTCCCCGTCGGCAGGGAGAAGGCTACACCTTC
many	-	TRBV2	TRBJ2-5	CASSQGFIETQYF	TGTGCCAGCAGTCAGGGGTTCATAGAGACCCAGTACTTC
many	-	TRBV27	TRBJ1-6	CASSPTGASSYNSPLHF	TGTGCCAGCAGTCCGACAGGCGCGAGCTCCTATAATTCACCCCTCCACTTT
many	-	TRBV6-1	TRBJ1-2	CASKEEGYTF	TGTGCCAGCAAAGAGGAAGGCTACACCTTC
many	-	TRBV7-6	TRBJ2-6	CASSSPGTGANVLTF	TGTGCCAGCAGCTCCCCAGGGACTGGGGCCAACGTCCTGACTTTC
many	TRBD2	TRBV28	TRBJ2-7	CASSSLESGSRVEQYF	TGTGCCAGCAGTTCCCTAGAGAGCGGGAGTCGAGTCGAGCAGTACTTC
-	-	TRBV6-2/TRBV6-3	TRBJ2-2	CASSYGGSLIVNTGELFF	TGTGCCAGCAGTTACGGAGGCAGCTTAATAGTGAACACCGGGGAGCTGTTTTTT
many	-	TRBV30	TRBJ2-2	CAWKGSGELFF	TGTGCCTGGAAGGGGAGCGGGGAGCTGTTTTTT
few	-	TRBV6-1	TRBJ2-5	CASALGGVGETQYF	TGTGCCAGCGCCCTCGGGGGTGTGGGAGAGACCCAGTACTTC
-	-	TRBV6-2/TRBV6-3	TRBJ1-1	CASSYSRSFQGPEGGTEAFF	TGTGCCAGCAGTTACTCGCGGAGTTTCCAGGGGCCGGAGGGGGGTACTGAAGCTTTCTTT
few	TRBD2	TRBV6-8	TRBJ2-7	CASSVTSGAAYEQYF	TGTGCCAGCAGTGTGACTAGCGGAGCGGCCTACGAGCAGTACTTC
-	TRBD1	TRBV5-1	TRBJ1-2	CASSFLTGYGYTF	TGCGCCAGCAGCTTCTTGACAGGGTATGGCTACACCTTC
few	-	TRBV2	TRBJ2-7	CASADGTYYEQYF	TGTGCCAGCGCAGACGGCACCTACTACGAGCAGTACTTC
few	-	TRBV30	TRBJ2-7	CAWRLTNPSYEQYF	TGTGCCTGGCGCTTGACCAACCCTTCCTACGAGCAGTACTTC
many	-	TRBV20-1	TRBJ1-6	CSAPTNRPNSPLHF	TGCAGTGCCCCAACCAACAGGCCAAATTCACCCCTCCACTTT
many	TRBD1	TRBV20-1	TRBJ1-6	CSARPGTENSPLHF	TGCAGTGCTAGACCCGGGACAGAGAATTCACCCCTCCACTTT
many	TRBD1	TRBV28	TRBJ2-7	CATRDRPNEQYF	TGTGCCACCCGGGACAGGCCCAACGAGCAGTACTTC
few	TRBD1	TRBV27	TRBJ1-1	CASSPDRGRELVAFF	TGTGCCAGCAGCCCGGACAGGGGGCGCGAATTGGTAGCTTTCTTT
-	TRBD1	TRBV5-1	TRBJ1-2	CASSLGDRQNYGYTF	TGCGCCAGCAGCTTAGGGGACAGGCAGAACTATGGCTACACCTTC
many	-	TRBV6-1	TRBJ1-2	CASSEIAYGYTF	TGTGCCAGCAGTGAAATAGCCTATGGCTACACCTTC
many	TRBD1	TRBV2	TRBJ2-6	CASSAQGAYSGANVLTF	TGTGCCAGCAGCGCGCAGGGGGCATATTCCGGGGCCAACGTCCTGACTTTC
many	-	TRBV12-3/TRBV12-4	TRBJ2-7	CASGSSSSYEQYF	TGTGCCAGCGGGAGCTCCTCCTCCTACGAGCAGTACTTC
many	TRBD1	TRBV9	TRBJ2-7	CASSPVGQGAYEQYF	TGTGCCAGCAGCCCGGTGGGACAGGGAGCCTACGAGCAGTACTTC
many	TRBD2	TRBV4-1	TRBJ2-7	CASSQGSGSLYEQYF	TGCGCCAGCAGCCAAGGTAGCGGGAGTCTTTACGAGCAGTACTTC
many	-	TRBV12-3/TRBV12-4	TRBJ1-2	CASDGSVRSVNYGYTF	TGTGCCAGTGACGGGAGTGTCAGATCAGTAAACTATGGCTACACCTTC
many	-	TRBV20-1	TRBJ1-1	CRGLGGTEAFF	TGCAGGGGGTTGGGTGGTACTGAAGCTTTCTTT
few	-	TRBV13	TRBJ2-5	CASSPPSAGTETQYF	TGTGCCAGCAGCCCCCCGTCGGCCGGGACGGAGACCCAGTACTTC
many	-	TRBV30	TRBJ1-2	CAWPRSGASGGYTF	TGTGCCTGGCCGAGGTCAGGAGCGAGTGGAGGCTACACCTTC
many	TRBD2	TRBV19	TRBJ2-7	CASSTPGTSYEQYF	TGTGCCAGTAGTACACCCGGGACTAGCTACGAGCAGTACTTC
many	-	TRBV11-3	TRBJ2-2	CASSLIGALRTGELFF	TGTGCCAGCAGCTTAATAGGGGCGTTGAGGACCGGGGAGCTGTTTTTT
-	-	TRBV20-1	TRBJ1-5	CSAKDTEGNQPQHF	TGCAGTGCTAAAGACACTGAGGGAAATCAGCCCCAGCATTTT
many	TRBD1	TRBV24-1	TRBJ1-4	CATSDPTGGRDEKLFF	TGTGCCACCAGTGACCCCACAGGGGGTCGGGATGAAAAACTGTTTTTT
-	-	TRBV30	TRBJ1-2	CAWSPVAQLGYTF	TGTGCCTGGAGCCCAGTGGCCCAACTTGGCTACACCTTC
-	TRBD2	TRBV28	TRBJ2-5	CASSSRLAMEVETQYF	TGTGCCAGCAGTTCGCGACTAGCGATGGAGGTGGAGACCCAGTACTTC
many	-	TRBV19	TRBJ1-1	CASSIGGKVAFF	TGTGCCAGTAGTATAGGCGGGAAGGTTGCTTTCTTT
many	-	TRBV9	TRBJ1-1	CASSVEGGSEAFF	TGTGCCAGCAGCGTAGAGGGCGGTAGTGAAGCTTTCTTT
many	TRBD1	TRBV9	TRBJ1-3	CASSAQQQGALGNTIYF	TGTGCCAGCAGCGCTCAACAACAGGGGGCCCTTGGAAACACCATATATTTT
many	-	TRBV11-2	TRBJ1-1	CASSPIRRAQGTEAFF	TGTGCCAGCAGCCCCATCCGAAGGGCCCAAGGGACTGAAGCTTTCTTT
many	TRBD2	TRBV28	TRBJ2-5	CASSPNRLAESQETQYF	TGTGCCAGCAGTCCCAACCGACTAGCGGAAAGCCAAGAGACCCAGTACTTC
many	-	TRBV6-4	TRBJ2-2	CASKGRMDTGELFF	TGTGCCAGCAAAGGAAGGATGGACACCGGGGAGCTGTTTTTT